These 32 T cell receptor beta chains originate from one sample sequenced in a study of shared clonotypes between healthy human individuals. The method was immunoSEQ multiplex PCR; TCRdb's version includes in-frame clones alone and lacks a portion of them. The table includes a few million clones, around 95% detected once. Material: naive CD4+ T cells sorted from blood. Specified subset: CD45RA+ positively selected. These receptors all come from a young man in good health.

The CDR3 protein is CAWSSHRSSQETQYF. The CDR3 coding sequence is TGTGCCTGGAGTTCGCATCGCTCTAGCCAAGAGACCCAGTACTTC. The chain couples TRBV30 to TRBJ2-5, with D uncertain. The CDR3 is made up of 15 amino acids. The germline CDR1 and CDR2 sequences are GTSNPN and SVGIG (reference sequence). V gave up 2 bases and J gave up 1 base, with 14 bases separating them.

This rearrangement joins TRBV5-6 to TRBJ1-2, with TRBD1 matching 8 bases. The germline gives CDR1 SGHDT, CDR2 YYEEEE. CDR3 length: 15 residues. The junction had 9 bases not matched to a gene; V was cut back by 4 bases and J by 4 bases. This CDR3 reads CASSTRGQGPYGYTF. The DNA of the CDR3 is TGTGCCAGCAGCACACGAGGACAGGGTCCCTATGGCTACACCTTC.

This chain joins TRBV25-1 and TRBJ2-1; D not resolved. Germline V lookup: CDR1 MGHDK, CDR2 SYGVNS. CDR3 length: 12 amino acids. Trimming left V 4 bases short and J 3 bases short, with 4 bases between. The CDR3 nucleotides read TGTGCCAGCAGTGCGGTCTACAATGAGCAGTTCTTC. Protein: CASSAVYNEQFF.

V and J are TRBV5-1 and TRBJ1-1; D uncertain. Trimming cost V 7 bases and J 1 base, with 14 bases left between them. Germline V gives CDR1 SGHRS, CDR2 YFSETQ. This CDR3 is built from 14 residues. For the CDR3, the DNA is TGCGCCAGCGGAGTTCGGGCGACGAACACTGAAGCTTTCTTT. It encodes CASGVRATNTEAFF. Filled out from reference TRBV5-1 and TRBJ1-1, the complete variable domain reads KAGVTQTPRYLIKTRGQQVTLSCSPISGHRSVSWYQQTPGQGLQFLFEYFSETQRNKGNFPGRFSGRQFSNSRSEMNVSTLELGDSALYLCASGVRATNTEAFFGQGTRLTVV.

V usage is TRBV7-6 and J usage is TRBJ2-2; no clear D. Trimming pared 5 bases from V and 2 bases from J, leaving 15 bases between. Germline V gene sequence: CDR1 SGHVS, CDR2 FNYEAQ. This CDR3 region has 16 residues. CDR3 protein: CASSPSVYANTGELFF. In DNA form, the CDR3 reads TGTGCCAGCAGCCCCTCGGTCTATGCCAACACCGGGGAGCTGTTTTTT.

The chain recombines TRBV7-6 with TRBJ2-1, with TRBD2 matching over 12 bases. This CDR3 has 15 amino acids. The ends lost 5 bases at V and 10 bases at J; junction bases unmatched: 9. Germline V CDR1 and CDR2: SGHVS, FNYEAQ. Written as DNA, the CDR3 is TGTGCCAGCAGCCGAGGACTAGCGGGGCTGTTCGAGCAGTTCTTC. Residues: CASSRGLAGLFEQFF.

This clone was detected only once. Different DNA sequences within this sample yield the same CDR3. The V call is TRBV10-1, the J call TRBJ2-3; D could derive from TRBD1 or TRBD2 (5 bases each). Germline values: CDR1 WNHNN, CDR2 SYGVQD (reference sequence). The V gene lost 4 bases and the J gene lost 3 bases, with 5 bases spanning the gap. This CDR3 contains 12 residues. The CDR3 sequence is CASSGGTDTQYF. In nucleotides, the CDR3 is TGCGCCAGCAGTGGGGGGACAGATACGCAGTATTTT.

This rearrangement joins TRBV5-6 to TRBJ2-3; a weak D match, TRBD2 (5 bases). Trimming removed 5 bases from V and 0 bases from J, with 13 bases in between. The CDR3 covers 15 residues. The V gene's germline CDR1 is SGHDT and CDR2 YYEEEE. CDR3 region: CASRPDFTSTDTQYF. The CDR3 bases are TGTGCCAGCAGACCGGACTTCACTAGCACAGATACGCAGTATTTT.

This clone is a singleton in its sample. This chain joins TRBV10-1 and TRBJ2-1; TRBD2 agrees at 10 bases. The V gene's germline CDR1 is WNHNN and CDR2 SYGVQD (reference sequence). Losses at the gene ends were 3 bases for V and 10 bases for J; bases not matched to a gene: 9. CDR3 length equals 15 residues. The CDR3 DNA reads TGCGCCAGCAGTGAACGTCTAGCGGGAGCTAACGAGCAGTTCTTC. It translates to CASSERLAGANEQFF.

This clone came up a few times. The chain carries TRBV30 and TRBJ1-1; D is unresolved. CDR1 is GTSNPN and CDR2 is SVGIG in the germline V gene (reference sequence). This CDR3 is 12 amino acids long. With 0 bases removed from V and 6 bases from J, the gap between germline ends came to 8 bases. CDR3 loop: CAWSVVDAEAFF. The CDR3 bases are TGTGCCTGGAGTGTGGTGGACGCTGAAGCTTTCTTT. The full variable domain, with the rest looked up from reference TRBV30 and TRBJ1-1, is SQTIHQWPATLVQPVGSPLSLECTVEGTSNPNLYWYRQAAGRGLQLLFYSVGIGQISSEVPQNLSASRPQDRQFILSSKKLLLSDSGFYLCAWSVVDAEAFFGQGTRLTVV.

The V call is TRBV10-3, the J call TRBJ2-1; a weak D match, TRBD2 (5 bases). Germline V gene sequence: CDR1 ENHRY, CDR2 SYGVKD. The CDR3 has 12 residues. V was trimmed by 10 bases and J by 4 bases, leaving 11 bases between them. The CDR3 sequence: CATKGLYNEQFF. Here the CDR3 DNA reads TGTGCCACGAAAGGACTTTACAATGAGCAGTTCTTC.

The rearrangement joins TRBV6-6 to TRBJ1-1, with no clear D. From germline, CDR1 is MNHNY and CDR2 SVGAGI (reference sequence). Trimming left V 6 bases short and J 5 bases short, with 22 bases between. The CDR3 contains 16 residues. CDR3 sequence (DNA): TGTGCCAGCAGCCGAGGCCAGTTTTCGCCGGCTACTGAAGCTTTCTTT. Protein product: CASSRGQFSPATEAFF.

As to this clone: Other DNA sequences in the sample encode the same CDR3. This rearrangement joins TRBV5-1 to TRBJ2-1; D not resolved. The CDR3 loop spans 12 amino acids. V lost 0 bases, J lost 7 bases, and 5 bases lay in between. Germline-derived CDR1 and CDR2 are SGHRS and YFSETQ. CDR3 protein: CASSLAGNEQFF. CDR3 bases: TGCGCCAGCAGCTTGGCAGGTAATGAGCAGTTCTTC.

The rearrangement joins TRBV7-9 to TRBJ2-2; D gene uncertain. This CDR3 has 17 residues. V gave up 5 bases and J gave up 8 bases, with 24 bases separating them. Germline V gene sequence: CDR1 SEHNR, CDR2 FQNEAQ (reference sequence). DNA of the CDR3: TGTGCCAGCAGCCCGGGTCTAGGGCAAGGTCGGTCTGGGGAGCTGTTTTTT. This gives the protein CASSPGLGQGRSGELFF.

The chain couples TRBV28 to TRBJ1-5, with D possibly matching TRBD1 (5 bases). Trimming removed 4 bases at V and 7 bases at J, with 20 bases between. CDR1 is MDHEN and CDR2 is SYDVKM in the germline V gene. This CDR3 region has 16 residues. CDR3 region: CASSSLTGASSQPQHF. CDR3 in DNA: TGTGCCAGCAGTTCACTAACCGGGGCAAGCTCCCAGCCCCAGCATTTT.

This clone occurred once. The V and J genes are TRBV7-9 and TRBJ1-1; TRBD1 is a possible D gene (5 bases). The V gene lost 5 bases and the J gene lost 6 bases, with 13 bases spanning the gap. There are 13 residues in the CDR3. Germline V gives CDR1 SEHNR, CDR2 FQNEAQ (reference sequence). The CDR3 DNA is TGTGCCAGCAGCCCGGACATTTTGCCTGAAGCTTTCTTT. Translated: CASSPDILPEAFF.

The chain couples TRBV18 to TRBJ2-5; D ambiguous. CDR1 KGHSH and CDR2 LQKENI come from the germline V gene. Between the trimmed V and J ends, which lost 5 bases and 1 base, there was a span of 8 bases. CDR3 size: 13 residues. CDR3 region: CASSGPGQETQYF. CDR3 nucleotide sequence: TGTGCCAGCTCAGGACCGGGCCAAGAGACCCAGTACTTC.

This rearrangement joins TRBV28 to TRBJ2-7; D is perhaps TRBD2 (7 bases). V shed 5 bases and J shed 4 bases, with 12 bases lying between them. This CDR3 spans 13 amino acids. Looked up from germline, CDR1 is MDHEN and CDR2 is SYDVKM. The CDR3 sequence is CASSAGGLYEQYF. The CDR3 DNA reads TGTGCCAGCAGTGCCGGGGGGCTTTACGAGCAGTACTTC.

This sequence joins TRBV9 and TRBJ2-5; 10 bases are a match to TRBD2. Germline V gene data show CDR1 as SGDLS and CDR2 as YYNGEE. The CDR3 is 15 amino acids. The V segment lost 3 bases and the J segment 5 bases; nucleotides outside the gene matches: 7. The CDR3 DNA follows: TGTGCCAGCAGCGGGAAGAGCGGGGGGGTGGAGACCCAGTACTTC. Translating gives CASSGKSGGVETQYF.

In the case of this clone: The same CDR3 also results from other DNA sequences found in this sample. CDR3 amino acids: CASSLALAVYNEQFF. The CDR3 coding sequence is TGCGCCAGCAGCTTGGCCTTAGCGGTATACAATGAGCAGTTCTTC. The chain recombines TRBV5-1 with TRBJ2-1, with D perhaps TRBD2 (6 bases). This CDR3 comprises 15 residues. With 0 bases removed from V and 4 bases from J, the gap between germline ends came to 11 bases. Germline CDR1 is SGHRS and CDR2 is YFSETQ.

The genes are TRBV4-1 and TRBJ1-6; 7 positions match TRBD1. CDR1 and CDR2 from the germline V gene are MGHRA and YSYEKL. This CDR3 is 17 amino acids long. V gave up 0 bases and J gave up 2 bases; unmatched junction bases: 4. CDR3 region: CASSQDPDRAYNSPLHF. CDR3 sequence (DNA): TGCGCCAGCAGCCAAGATCCCGACAGGGCCTATAATTCACCCCTCCACTTT.

With respect to this clone: Other nucleotide sequences from this sample produce the same CDR3. This chain joins TRBV9 and TRBJ1-2; D possibly corresponds to TRBD1 (5 bases). The germline V gene has CDR1 SGDLS and CDR2 YYNGEE. The CDR3 has 15 residues. V was clipped by 0 bases and J by 2 bases, with 11 bases between them. CDR3 bases: TGTGCCAGCAGCGTAGGTGGGACGGTGAACTATGGCTACACCTTC. Translated: CASSVGGTVNYGYTF.

A word on this clone: At the DNA level, this CDR3 is encoded by other sequences in the same sample as well. The chain carries TRBV7-6 and TRBJ2-1, with D possibly matching TRBD2 (6 bases). The CDR3 contains 15 residues. Germline V lookup: CDR1 SGHVS, CDR2 FNYEAQ. Trimming left V 2 bases short and J 4 bases short, with 12 bases between. The CDR3 nucleotides read TGTGCCAGCAGCTTACGGCTAGCGTCGTACAATGAGCAGTTCTTC. This translates into CASSLRLASYNEQFF.

With regard to this clone: Other nucleotide sequences from this sample produce the same CDR3. The chain links TRBV5-1 to TRBJ1-1, with 7 bases that match TRBD1. Germline V gives CDR1 SGHRS, CDR2 YFSETQ. The CDR3 is 14 residues long. The V and J ends lost 1 base and 4 bases, in that order; junction bases with no gene match: 4. The CDR3 DNA sequence: TGCGCCAGCAGCTTGTCAGGGGGGACCACTGAAGCTTTCTTT. It specifies CASSLSGGTTEAFF.

The chain joins TRBV11-2 to TRBJ1-4; TRBD1 is a possible D gene (6 bases). The germline CDR1 and CDR2 sequences are SGHAT and FQNNGV. This CDR3 comprises 15 residues. V was cut by 0 bases and J by 5 bases, with 10 bases left in between. The CDR3 nucleotides are TGTGCCAGCAGCTTAGAGCGGGGGCGGAATGAAAAACTGTTTTTT. This codes for CASSLERGRNEKLFF.

The chain combines TRBV5-1 with TRBJ1-4; D might be TRBD1 (6 bases). CDR3 size: 16 residues. V lost 4 bases, J lost 7 bases, and 20 bases lay in between. The germline gives CDR1 SGHRS, CDR2 YFSETQ. The chain's CDR3 is CASSTRAGADGEKLFF. The CDR3 region has the DNA TGCGCCAGCAGCACACGGGCGGGGGCTGACGGTGAAAAACTGTTTTTT.

This clone has just one count. The V and J genes are TRBV4-3 and TRBJ1-1; 8 nucleotides align to TRBD1. Losses at the gene ends were 1 base for V and 4 bases for J; bases not matched to a gene: 2. This CDR3 has 14 amino acids. Per the germline V gene, CDR1 is LGHNA and CDR2 is YSLEER. Written as DNA, the CDR3 is TGCGCCAGCAGCCAAGCCACAGGGGGCACTGAAGCTTTCTTT. Protein product: CASSQATGGTEAFF.

This sequence joins TRBV9 and TRBJ1-6, with TRBD1 identical over 7 bases. CDR3 length equals 15 residues. Germline assignment: CDR1 SGDLS and CDR2 YYNGEE. V was pared by 3 bases and J by 9 bases, with 9 bases of the junction left unmatched. The CDR3 here is CASSALDRDASPLHF. The CDR3 bases are TGTGCCAGCAGCGCCCTCGACAGGGATGCTTCACCCCTCCACTTT.

This chain's CDR3 is CASSQDRLDKKAYNEQFF. Here the CDR3 DNA reads TGCGCCAGCAGCCAAGATAGACTGGACAAGAAGGCCTACAATGAGCAGTTCTTC. This chain links TRBV4-1 with TRBJ2-1, with a weak D call TRBD1 (5 bases). Germline CDR1 reads MGHRA; CDR2 reads YSYEKL. V lost 0 bases, J lost 2 bases, and 17 bases lay in between. There are 18 residues in the CDR3.

The J gene is TRBJ1-1, the V gene TRBV30; no definite D call. Germline values: CDR1 GTSNPN, CDR2 SVGIG (reference sequence). The CDR3 has 15 residues. Trimming left V 2 bases short and J 1 base short, with 14 bases between. The CDR3 spells CAWSTPRRKNTEAFF. In nucleotides, the CDR3 is TGTGCCTGGAGTACCCCGAGGAGGAAGAACACTGAAGCTTTCTTT.

The chain has TRBV7-6 and TRBJ2-1, with 11 bases lining up with TRBD2. With V trimmed by 0 bases and J by 7 bases, 11 bases remained unmatched. The CDR3 is 18 amino acids. In germline, CDR1 is SGHVS, CDR2 FNYEAQ. The CDR3 loop reads CASSLAATTSGGLNEQFF. The CDR3 DNA sequence: TGTGCCAGCAGCTTAGCGGCCACAACTAGCGGGGGCCTTAATGAGCAGTTCTTC.

This sequence joins TRBV29-1 and TRBJ2-7; D may be TRBD2 (7 bases). Germline V CDR1 and CDR2: SQVTM, ANQGSEA. CDR3 length: 11 amino acids. Trimming cost V 6 bases and J 6 bases, with 12 bases left between them. The DNA for the CDR3 is TGCAGCGTCACAGGGAGGGGCGAGCAGTACTTC. Encoded protein: CSVTGRGEQYF.